This is a list of T cell receptor beta chains from one sample in a study of human T cells and chemical hapten exposure. A single record per CDR3 protein comes from TCRdb applying MiXCR to the RACE reads. The sample contains 180,000 or so distinct CDR3 sequences, 25% to 30% of which appear only once. The sequencing here drew on whole blood, taken in connection with sensitization to the hapten diphenylcyclopropenone (DPC). The receptors shown here come from a woman younger than 45 with alopecia areata. Some clones in this sample may be carry-over from other donors' samples. The CDR3 runs from the conserved cysteine through the conserved F or W. D genes are given only for firm matches. Only some rows state a clone size, as once, few, many or a class for expanded clones.

cdr3_aa cdr3_nt v_call d_call j_call clone_size
CASSLHGIAEAFF TGTGCCAGCAGTTTACACGGCATAGCTGAAGCTTTCTTT TRBV12-3/TRBV12-4 . TRBJ1-1 many
CASSSDAHPSNQPQHF TGTGCCAGCAGTTCCGATGCCCATCCTAGCAATCAGCCCCAGCATTTT TRBV6-2/TRBV6-3 . TRBJ1-5 many
CASSVVPDTGELFF TGTGCCAGCAGCGTAGTCCCTGACACCGGGGAGCTGTTTTTT TRBV9 . TRBJ2-2 .
CATSRDRSLGGQQYF TGTGCCACCAGCAGAGATCGGTCCTTGGGTGGGCAGCAGTACTTC TRBV15 . TRBJ2-7 few
CASRGPGQGVYEQYF TGTGCCAGCAGGGGACCGGGACAGGGGGTCTACGAGCAGTACTTC TRBV6-2/TRBV6-3 TRBD1 TRBJ2-7 .
CASSLQGAYQPQHF TGTGCCAGCAGTTTACAGGGGGCATATCAGCCCCAGCATTTT TRBV6-2/TRBV6-3 TRBD1 TRBJ1-5 .
CASSQDSRGADTQYF TGCGCCAGCAGCCAAGATTCCCGCGGCGCAGATACGCAGTATTTT TRBV4-3 . TRBJ2-3 .
CASSLTSGGKAGELFF TGTGCCAGCAGTTTAACTAGCGGAGGGAAGGCCGGGGAGCTGTTTTTT TRBV28 TRBD2 TRBJ2-2 few
CSVKPQETQYF TGCAGCGTTAAGCCGCAAGAGACCCAGTACTTC TRBV29-1 . TRBJ2-5 many
CASSSGSQAGNTIYF TGTGCCAGCAGCTCGGGCTCACAGGCCGGAAACACCATATATTTT TRBV7-2 . TRBJ1-3 few
CASSLDFGTKGEQYF TGTGCCAGCAGCTTAGATTTTGGGACGAAGGGCGAGCAGTACTTC TRBV7-2 . TRBJ2-7 few
CSATSGGVYNEQFF TGCAGTGCTACTAGCGGGGGCGTCTACAATGAGCAGTTCTTC TRBV20-1 TRBD2 TRBJ2-1 .
CASSQQGGTEAFF TGTGCCAGCAGCCAACAGGGGGGGACTGAAGCTTTCTTT TRBV14 TRBD1 TRBJ1-1 few
CASSLVGTGSWNTEAFF TGCGCCAGCAGCTTGGTGGGGACAGGGAGTTGGAACACTGAAGCTTTCTTT TRBV5-1 TRBD1 TRBJ1-1 .
CSVGRGVWGYTF TGCAGCGTTGGGCGTGGCGTGTGGGGCTACACCTTC TRBV29-1 . TRBJ1-2 .
CSVEGRDEEKLFF TGCAGCGTTGAAGGCAGGGATGAAGAAAAACTGTTTTTT TRBV29-1 . TRBJ1-4 .
CSALSRQKYSNQPQHF TGCAGTGCCCTAAGTCGACAGAAATATAGCAATCAGCCCCAGCATTTT TRBV20-1 . TRBJ1-5 few
CASSLNSGYGYTF TGTGCCAGCAGCCTCAACTCCGGGTATGGCTACACCTTC TRBV3-1 . TRBJ1-2 .
CASRTSRGGSYEQYF TGTGCCAGCAGGACCTCTAGGGGGGGTTCCTACGAGCAGTACTTC TRBV2 . TRBJ2-7 .
CASMSAGTESYEQYF TGTGCCAGCATGTCCGCCGGGACAGAGTCCTACGAGCAGTACTTC TRBV28 TRBD1 TRBJ2-7 .
CASTWDREWNEQFF TGTGCCAGCACCTGGGACAGGGAATGGAATGAGCAGTTCTTC TRBV6-2/TRBV6-3 TRBD1 TRBJ2-1 .
CASSFGGPSYEQYF TGTGCCAGCAGTTTCGGTGGGCCCTCCTACGAGCAGTACTTC TRBV28 . TRBJ2-7 .
CSVDGGASTDTQYF TGCAGCGTTGATGGCGGGGCCAGCACAGATACGCAGTATTTT TRBV29-1 . TRBJ2-3 many
CSARQGPEAFF TGCAGTGCTAGACAGGGCCCTGAAGCTTTCTTT TRBV20-1 . TRBJ1-1 few
CASSQSDTDTQYF TGCGCCAGCAGCCAATCGGACACAGATACGCAGTATTTT TRBV4-3 . TRBJ2-3 .
CATSRDTAGKNIQYF TGTGCCACCAGCAGAGATACTGCGGGAAAAAACATTCAGTACTTC TRBV15 . TRBJ2-4 few
CSVGGQPVYEQYF TGCAGCGTTGGCGGACAGCCAGTCTACGAGCAGTACTTC TRBV29-1 . TRBJ2-7 many
CAISGRLEGETQYF TGTGCCATCAGTGGCCGACTAGAGGGAGAGACCCAGTACTTC TRBV10-3 . TRBJ2-5 .
CASSWTGAQFYEQYF TGTGCCAGCTCATGGACGGGGGCCCAGTTCTACGAGCAGTACTTC TRBV7-9 . TRBJ2-7 few
CASSQDRNTEAFF TGTGCCAGCAGCCAGGACAGAAACACTGAAGCTTTCTTT TRBV7-3 . TRBJ1-1 .
CSARVGNYGYTF TGCAGTGCTAGAGTAGGGAACTATGGCTACACCTTC TRBV20-1 . TRBJ1-2 .